Reported below is one TCR beta chain. The target antigen is unknown. The junction shows a germline mismatch at one end, possibly a read error. This sample's RNA came from whole unsorted tissue. This sample was taken from a study of tumor and adjacent non-tumor tissue in lung cancer. Study details: Stage I to III disease affected roughly ten men and 5 women aged 31 to 76.

Per germline, CDR1 SQVTM and CDR2 ANQGSEA. The CDR3 runs to 13 residues. The library came from three nested PCR rounds adapted from ARM-PCR protocols. TCRdb reprocessed the multiplex PCR reads with MiXCR, giving one entry per CDR3 protein. The profile shows roughly 220,000 distinct CDR3 sequences, 70% to 75% of them singletons. Notes on the study in general: TCR diversity was significantly greater in tumor than normal lung tissue. Shorter survival was associated with higher TCR diversity in tumors. In normal lung, the top 100 clones were significantly more dominant than in tumor.

Sequencing was performed on lung tumor tissue. This clonotype was obtained from a man between 60 and 75 years old with non-small cell lung cancer. V is TRBV29-1 and J is TRBJ2-7; 7 positions match TRBD1. CDR3 residues: CSVDMRTGGKQYF. The DNA for the CDR3 is TGCAGCGTTGACATGAGGACAGGTGGCAAGCAGTACTTT.